A selection of T cell receptor beta chains follows, all from one sample in a study of PD-L1 blockade in urothelial cancer. This table comes from immunoSEQ multiplex PCR, and its TCRdb copy is limited to in-frame clones, with some not included. Of 45,000 to 65,000 clones in the sample, less than 90% were seen once. The sample in question was PBMCs, obtained around atezolizumab (anti-PD-L1) treatment. The source is a man in his 70s with urothelial cancer. Both conserved end residues are part of each CDR3. Fields, in order: J gene, D gene, V gene, clone size, CDR3 protein, CDR3 DNA. D genes are given only for firm matches. Not every row has a clone size; where given, it reads once, few, many or a size class.

J: TRBJ1-4; D: .; V: TRBV7-9; size: once; CDR3: CASSLENFNEKLFF; DNA: TGTGCCAGCAGCTTAGAAAACTTTAATGAAAAACTGTTTTTT
J: TRBJ2-2; D: .; V: TRBV25-1; size: .; CDR3: CASSPAGELFF; DNA: TGTGCCAGCAGTCCCGCCGGGGAGCTGTTTTTT
J: TRBJ2-7; D: TRBD2; V: TRBV7-9; size: .; CDR3: CASSLASGRARYEQYF; DNA: TGTGCCAGCAGCTTGGCTAGCGGGAGGGCTCGGTACGAGCAGTACTTC
J: TRBJ1-2; D: .; V: TRBV14; size: .; CDR3: CASSQLAGAFGYTF; DNA: TGTGCCAGCAGCCAATTGGCAGGGGCCTTTGGCTACACCTTC
J: TRBJ2-1; D: .; V: TRBV2; size: .; CDR3: CASSESFARSDEQFF; DNA: TGTGCCAGCAGTGAAAGTTTTGCCCGGAGCGATGAGCAGTTCTTC
J: TRBJ2-3; D: .; V: TRBV25-1; size: once; CDR3: CASSELGAGREDTQYF; DNA: TGTGCCAGCAGTGAATTGGGGGCTGGGCGAGAGGATACGCAGTATTTT
J: TRBJ2-1; D: TRBD1; V: TRBV7-3; size: .; CDR3: CASSGQGQGAYNEQFF; DNA: TGTGCCAGCAGCGGTCAAGGACAGGGAGCGTACAATGAGCAGTTCTTC
J: TRBJ2-7; D: TRBD2; V: TRBV4-2; size: .; CDR3: CASSQDGTSVRYEQYF; DNA: TGTGCCAGCAGCCAAGATGGGACTAGCGTTCGATACGAGCAGTACTTC
J: TRBJ2-5; D: .; V: TRBV6-5; size: .; CDR3: CASRWNSGVIETQYF; DNA: TGTGCCAGCAGGTGGAATTCGGGGGTTATAGAGACCCAGTACTTC
J: TRBJ2-3; D: .; V: TRBV19; size: .; CDR3: CASSTHYSTDTQYF; DNA: TGTGCCAGTAGTACCCACTACAGCACAGATACGCAGTATTTT
J: TRBJ2-1; D: TRBD2; V: TRBV27; size: .; CDR3: CASSPRTSGTPTHEQFF; DNA: TGTGCCAGCAGTCCGAGGACTAGCGGGACCCCTACCCATGAGCAGTTCTTC
J: TRBJ1-5; D: .; V: TRBV19; size: .; CDR3: CASSITTGGQPQHF; DNA: TGTGCCAGTAGTATCACGACCGGGGGTCAGCCCCAGCATTTT
J: TRBJ2-1; D: TRBD2; V: TRBV9; size: .; CDR3: CASSETGGRSYNEQFF; DNA: TGTGCCAGCAGCGAGACGGGCGGGAGGTCCTACAATGAGCAGTTCTTC
J: TRBJ2-7; D: .; V: TRBV5-4; size: .; CDR3: CASSLEGTAPPYEQYF; DNA: TGTGCCAGCAGCTTGGAAGGGACTGCCCCGCCCTACGAGCAGTACTTC
J: TRBJ1-2; D: .; V: TRBV28; size: .; CDR3: CASSLGQFDGYTF; DNA: TGTGCCAGCAGTTTAGGACAGTTCGACGGCTACACCTTC
J: TRBJ2-3; D: TRBD1; V: TRBV27; size: .; CDR3: CASSLINRGFGTDTQYF; DNA: TGTGCCAGCAGTTTAATCAACAGGGGATTTGGCACAGATACGCAGTATTTT
J: TRBJ2-7; D: .; V: TRBV18; size: .; CDR3: CASSPKALSGEQYF; DNA: TGTGCCAGCTCACCAAAGGCGCTCTCCGGGGAGCAGTACTTC
J: TRBJ2-7; D: TRBD2; V: TRBV4-1; size: .; CDR3: CASSHRTSGKKRYEQYF; DNA: TGCGCCAGCAGCCACCGGACTAGCGGGAAGAAGAGATACGAGCAGTACTTC
J: TRBJ1-2; D: TRBD1; V: TRBV6-1; size: .; CDR3: CASRGTGGMKGYTF; DNA: TGTGCCAGCAGAGGGACAGGGGGCATGAAAGGCTACACCTTC
J: TRBJ2-4; D: TRBD1; V: TRBV7-2; size: once; CDR3: CASSLSTGQGQNIQYF; DNA: TGTGCCAGCAGCTTAAGTACGGGACAGGGCCAAAACATTCAGTACTTC
J: TRBJ2-7; D: .; V: TRBV5-6; size: .; CDR3: CASSLEGHTYEQYF; DNA: TGTGCCAGCAGCTTGGAGGGACATACCTACGAGCAGTACTTC
J: TRBJ2-1; D: .; V: TRBV5-1; size: .; CDR3: CASSSLRTLTHNEQFF; DNA: TGCGCCAGCAGCTCGCTTCGAACTCTCACCCACAATGAGCAGTTCTTC
J: TRBJ2-1; D: TRBD2; V: TRBV6-5; size: .; CDR3: CASRRGLAGYNEQFF; DNA: TGTGCCAGCAGGAGGGGACTAGCGGGGTACAATGAGCAGTTCTTC
J: TRBJ1-2; D: .; V: TRBV5-6; size: medium-sized; CDR3: CASSLGGTINYGYTF; DNA: TGTGCCAGCAGCTTGGGTGGCACAATAAACTATGGCTACACCTTC
J: TRBJ2-2; D: TRBD2; V: TRBV19; size: .; CDR3: CASSMAVSAGVIGELFF; DNA: TGTGCCAGTAGTATGGCGGTGTCAGCGGGAGTAATCGGGGAGCTGTTTTTT
J: TRBJ1-1; D: TRBD1; V: TRBV28; size: .; CDR3: CASREGGGGLNTEAFF; DNA: TGTGCCAGCAGGGAGGGAGGAGGGGGCTTGAACACTGAAGCTTTCTTT
J: TRBJ2-4; D: TRBD1; V: TRBV19; size: .; CDR3: CASSTGGRLNPNIQYF; DNA: TGTGCCAGTAGTACAGGGGGAAGGTTAAATCCAAACATTCAGTACTTC
J: TRBJ1-2; D: TRBD1; V: TRBV5-6; size: .; CDR3: CASSLGAGQGFGYTF; DNA: TGTGCCAGCAGCTTGGGGGCCGGACAGGGTTTTGGCTACACCTTC
J: TRBJ2-1; D: TRBD2; V: TRBV27; size: .; CDR3: CASSPTRGSGSWNEQFF; DNA: TGTGCCAGCAGTCCTACAAGGGGTAGCGGGAGTTGGAATGAGCAGTTCTTC
J: TRBJ2-5; D: TRBD1; V: TRBV2; size: .; CDR3: CASSEALGTGGETQYF; DNA: TGTGCCAGCAGTGAAGCGCTGGGTACAGGGGGAGAGACCCAGTACTTC
J: TRBJ2-4; D: .; V: TRBV28; size: .; CDR3: CASSLTSPGIQYF; DNA: TGTGCCAGCAGTTTAACCTCGCCGGGCATTCAGTACTTC
J: TRBJ2-1; D: .; V: TRBV6-1; size: .; CDR3: CASSEASTPYNEQFF; DNA: TGTGCCAGCAGTGAAGCGAGTACCCCCTACAATGAGCAGTTCTTC
J: TRBJ2-7; D: TRBD2; V: TRBV7-2; size: .; CDR3: CASSPTSGSPYEQYF; DNA: TGTGCCAGCAGCCCGACTAGCGGGAGTCCCTACGAGCAGTACTTC
J: TRBJ1-1; D: TRBD1; V: TRBV10-2; size: .; CDR3: CASSARQGAANTEAFF; DNA: TGCGCCAGCAGCGCTAGACAGGGGGCGGCGAACACTGAAGCTTTCTTT
J: TRBJ2-7; D: .; V: TRBV4-1; size: .; CDR3: CASSQVPLASYEQYF; DNA: TGCGCCAGCAGCCAAGTCCCCCTAGCATCCTACGAGCAGTACTTC
J: TRBJ2-1; D: TRBD2; V: TRBV11-2; size: .; CDR3: CASSSTGLAGSYNEQFF; DNA: TGTGCCAGCAGCTCCACGGGACTAGCGGGCTCCTACAATGAGCAGTTCTTC
J: TRBJ1-5; D: .; V: TRBV7-2; size: .; CDR3: CASSLGDSQNQPQHF; DNA: TGTGCCAGCAGCTTAGGTGACAGCCAAAATCAGCCCCAGCATTTT
J: TRBJ1-3; D: .; V: TRBV7-8; size: .; CDR3: CASSLSRGGNTIYF; DNA: TGTGCCAGCAGCTTAAGCAGGGGTGGAAACACCATATATTTT
J: TRBJ2-7; D: .; V: TRBV10-3; size: .; CDR3: CAISESGRGEQYF; DNA: TGTGCCATCAGTGAGTCCGGTCGGGGAGAGCAGTACTTC
J: TRBJ2-1; D: TRBD1; V: TRBV14; size: .; CDR3: CASSQDDPPGQGKYNEQFF; DNA: TGTGCCAGCAGCCAAGATGATCCGCCGGGACAGGGGAAATACAATGAGCAGTTCTTC
J: TRBJ2-7; D: TRBD1; V: TRBV6-1; size: .; CDR3: CASITGTGGVEQYF; DNA: TGTGCCAGCATCACCGGGACAGGGGGCGTCGAGCAGTACTTC
J: TRBJ2-5; D: TRBD1; V: TRBV7-9; size: .; CDR3: CASSSNPQGARYRETQYF; DNA: TGTGCCAGCAGCTCGAACCCCCAGGGGGCTCGATACAGAGAGACCCAGTACTTC
J: TRBJ2-3; D: TRBD2; V: TRBV29-1; size: .; CDR3: CSVEDPWGLAGGTDTQYF; DNA: TGCAGCGTTGAAGATCCTTGGGGACTAGCGGGGGGCACAGATACGCAGTATTTT
J: TRBJ2-7; D: TRBD1; V: TRBV2; size: .; CDR3: CASNREGQGAEEQYF; DNA: TGTGCCAGCAACCGCGAGGGACAGGGGGCTGAAGAGCAGTACTTC
J: TRBJ2-7; D: .; V: TRBV9; size: .; CDR3: CASSPGSVEFRYF; DNA: TGTGCCAGCAGCCCCGGGTCGGTGGAATTCAGGTACTTC
J: TRBJ1-2; D: .; V: TRBV6-5; size: .; CDR3: CASSPQEYGYTF; DNA: TGTGCCAGCAGCCCACAGGAATATGGCTACACCTTC
J: TRBJ2-7; D: TRBD2; V: TRBV19; size: .; CDR3: CASSDPSGAYYEQYF; DNA: TGTGCCAGTAGTGACCCTAGCGGGGCTTACTACGAGCAGTACTTC
J: TRBJ1-5; D: .; V: TRBV10-2; size: .; CDR3: CASTGREGQPQHF; DNA: TGCGCCAGCACTGGCAGGGAAGGTCAGCCCCAGCATTTT